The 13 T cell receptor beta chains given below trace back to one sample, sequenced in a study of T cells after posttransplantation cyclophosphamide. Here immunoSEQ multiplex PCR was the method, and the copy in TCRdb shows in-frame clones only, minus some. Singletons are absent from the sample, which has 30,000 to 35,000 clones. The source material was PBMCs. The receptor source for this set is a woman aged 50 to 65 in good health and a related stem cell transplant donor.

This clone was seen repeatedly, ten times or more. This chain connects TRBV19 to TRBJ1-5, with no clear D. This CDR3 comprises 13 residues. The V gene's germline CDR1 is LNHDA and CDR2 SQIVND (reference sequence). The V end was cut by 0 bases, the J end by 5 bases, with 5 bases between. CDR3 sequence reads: CASSIDSYQPQHF. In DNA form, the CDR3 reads TGTGCCAGTAGTATAGATTCGTATCAGCCCCAGCATTTT.

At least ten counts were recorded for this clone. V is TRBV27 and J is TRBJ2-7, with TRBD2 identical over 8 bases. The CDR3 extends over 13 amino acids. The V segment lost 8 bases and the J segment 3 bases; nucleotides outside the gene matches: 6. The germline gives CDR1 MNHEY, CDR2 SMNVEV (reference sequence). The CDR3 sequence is CASGGGYRYEQYF. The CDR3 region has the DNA TGTGCCAGCGGCGGGGGGTATCGCTACGAGCAGTACTTC.

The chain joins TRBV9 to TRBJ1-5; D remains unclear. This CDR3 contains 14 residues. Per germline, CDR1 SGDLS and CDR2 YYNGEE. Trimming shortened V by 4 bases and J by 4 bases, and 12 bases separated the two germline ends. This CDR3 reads CASSPIDGNQPQHF. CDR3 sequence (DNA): TGTGCCAGCAGCCCCATTGACGGGAATCAGCCCCAGCATTTT.

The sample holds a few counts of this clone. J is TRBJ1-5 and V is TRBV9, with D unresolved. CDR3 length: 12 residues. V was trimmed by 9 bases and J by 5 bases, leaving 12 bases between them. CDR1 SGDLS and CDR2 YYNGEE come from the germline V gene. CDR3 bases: TGTGCCACCCAGGCGAAACATCAGCCCCAGCATTTT. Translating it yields CATQAKHQPQHF.

CDR3 in amino acids: CASSSGVRGGDTQYF. CDR3 bases: TGTGCCAGCAGCTCCGGGGTGCGGGGAGGAGATACGCAGTATTTT. The chain is built from TRBV9 and TRBJ2-3; D possibly corresponds to TRBD2 (6 bases). Per the germline V gene, CDR1 is SGDLS and CDR2 is YYNGEE. Trimming took 4 bases from V and 5 from J, leaving 17 bases between them. The CDR3 length is 15 residues.

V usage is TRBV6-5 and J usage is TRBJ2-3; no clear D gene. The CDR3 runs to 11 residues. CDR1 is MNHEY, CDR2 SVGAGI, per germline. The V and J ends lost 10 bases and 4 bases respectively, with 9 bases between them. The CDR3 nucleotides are TGTGCCACTCGAAGGGCAGATACGCAGTATTTT. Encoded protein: CATRRADTQYF.

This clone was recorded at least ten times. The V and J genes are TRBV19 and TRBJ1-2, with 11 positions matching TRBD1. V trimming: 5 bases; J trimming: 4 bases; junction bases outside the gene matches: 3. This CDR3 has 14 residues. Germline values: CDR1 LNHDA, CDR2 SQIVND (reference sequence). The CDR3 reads CASSPGQGAYGYTF. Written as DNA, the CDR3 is TGTGCCAGTAGTCCCGGACAGGGGGCCTATGGCTACACCTTC.

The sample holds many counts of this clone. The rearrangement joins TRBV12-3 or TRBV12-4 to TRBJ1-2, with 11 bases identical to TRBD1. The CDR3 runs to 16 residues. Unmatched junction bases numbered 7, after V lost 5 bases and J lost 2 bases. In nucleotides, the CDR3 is TGTGCCAGCAGTCGCGGACAGGGGGCCGGGAACTATGGCTACACCTTC. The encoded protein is CASSRGQGAGNYGYTF.

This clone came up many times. The CDR3 loop reads CASRAGGHEKLFF. CDR3 nucleotide sequence: TGTGCCAGTAGAGCAGGGGGGCATGAAAAACTGTTTTTT. V and J are TRBV19 and TRBJ1-4; 7 nucleotides line up with TRBD1. The length of the CDR3 is 13 residues. J was trimmed by 6 bases and V by 6 bases; bases with no gene match: 4. The germline gives CDR1 LNHDA, CDR2 SQIVND (reference sequence). The full variable domain, its missing parts supplied by reference TRBV19 and TRBJ1-4, is DGGITQSPKYLFRKEGQNVTLSCEQNLNHDAMYWYRQDPGQGLRLIYYSQIVNDFQKGDIAEGYSVSREKKESFPLTVTSAQKNPTAFYLCASRAGGHEKLFFGSGTQLSVL.

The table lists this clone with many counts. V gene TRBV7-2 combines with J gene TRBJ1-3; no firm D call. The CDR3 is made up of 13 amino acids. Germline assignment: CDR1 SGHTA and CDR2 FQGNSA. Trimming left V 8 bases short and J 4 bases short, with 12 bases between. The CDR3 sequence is CASSSNLGNTIYF. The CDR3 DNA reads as TGTGCCAGCTCATCGAACCTAGGAAACACCATATATTTT.

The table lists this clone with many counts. The CDR3 DNA sequence: TGTGCCAGCAGCCATACTAGCAGTGGTGAGCAGTTCTTC. This gives the protein CASSHTSSGEQFF. The chain uses TRBV12-3 or TRBV12-4 and TRBJ2-1, with D possibly matching TRBD2 (6 bases). CDR3 size: 13 residues. Trimming shortened V by 6 bases and J by 9 bases, and 15 bases separated the two germline ends.

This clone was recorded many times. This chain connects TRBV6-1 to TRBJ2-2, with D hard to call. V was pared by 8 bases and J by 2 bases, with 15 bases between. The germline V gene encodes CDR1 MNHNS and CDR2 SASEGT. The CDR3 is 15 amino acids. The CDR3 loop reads CASRGVGGNTGELFF. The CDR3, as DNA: TGTGCCAGCCGTGGGGTTGGCGGAAACACCGGGGAGCTGTTTTTT.

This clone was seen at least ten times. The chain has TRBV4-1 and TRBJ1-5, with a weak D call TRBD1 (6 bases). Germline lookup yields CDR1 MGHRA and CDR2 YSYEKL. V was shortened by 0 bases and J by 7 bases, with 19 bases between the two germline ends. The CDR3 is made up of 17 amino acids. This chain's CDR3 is CASSQDAVWTVRQPQHF. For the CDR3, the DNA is TGCGCCAGCAGCCAAGACGCTGTTTGGACAGTTCGGCAGCCCCAGCATTTT.